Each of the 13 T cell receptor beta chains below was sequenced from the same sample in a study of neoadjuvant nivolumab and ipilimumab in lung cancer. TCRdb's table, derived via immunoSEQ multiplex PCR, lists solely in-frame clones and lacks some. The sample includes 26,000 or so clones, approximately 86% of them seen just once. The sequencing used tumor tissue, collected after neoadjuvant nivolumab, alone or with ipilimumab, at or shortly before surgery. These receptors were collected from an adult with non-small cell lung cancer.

The CDR3 reads CASSLDTGSYNEQFF. The CDR3 coding sequence is TGTGCCAGCAGCTTAGACACAGGGAGTTACAATGAGCAGTTCTTC. The rearrangement uses TRBV7-2 and TRBJ2-1; possibly TRBD1 for D (6 bases). The V end lost 1 base, the J end lost 4 bases, and 11 bases lay between the germline ends. The CDR3 covers 15 residues. Germline CDR1 is SGHTA and CDR2 is FQGNSA.

The CDR3: CASSLMSFSGTDTQYF. In DNA form, the CDR3 reads TGTGCCAGCAGTTTAATGTCTTTTAGCGGCACAGATACGCAGTATTTT. The chain is built from TRBV6-6 and TRBJ2-3, with D maybe TRBD2 (5 bases). Per the germline V gene, CDR1 is MNHNY and CDR2 is SVGAGI (reference sequence). The CDR3 totals 16 residues. V was shortened by 4 bases and J by 1 base, with 15 bases between the two germline ends.

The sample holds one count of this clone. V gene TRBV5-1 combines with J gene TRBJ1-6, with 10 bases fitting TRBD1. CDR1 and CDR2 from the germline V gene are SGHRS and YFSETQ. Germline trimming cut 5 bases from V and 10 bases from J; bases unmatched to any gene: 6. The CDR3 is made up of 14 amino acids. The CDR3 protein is CASRPGTGDSPLHF. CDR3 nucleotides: TGCGCCAGCAGGCCCGGGACAGGGGACTCACCCCTCCACTTT.

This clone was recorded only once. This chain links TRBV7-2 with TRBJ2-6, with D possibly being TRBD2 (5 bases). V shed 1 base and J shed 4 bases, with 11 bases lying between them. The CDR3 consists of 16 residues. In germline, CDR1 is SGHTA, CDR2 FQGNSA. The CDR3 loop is CASSLGRGDGANVLTF. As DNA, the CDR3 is TGTGCCAGCAGCTTAGGCCGGGGAGACGGGGCCAACGTCCTGACTTTC.

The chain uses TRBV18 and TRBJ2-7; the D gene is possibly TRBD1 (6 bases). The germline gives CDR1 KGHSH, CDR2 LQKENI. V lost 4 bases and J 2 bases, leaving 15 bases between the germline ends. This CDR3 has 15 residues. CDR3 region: CASSLPRTDAYEQYF. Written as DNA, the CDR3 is TGTGCCAGCTCACTTCCTCGGACAGATGCCTACGAGCAGTACTTC.

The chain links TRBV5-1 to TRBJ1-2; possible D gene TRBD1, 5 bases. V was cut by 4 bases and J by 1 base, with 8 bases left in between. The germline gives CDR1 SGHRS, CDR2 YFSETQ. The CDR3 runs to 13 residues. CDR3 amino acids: CASSLGGNYGYTF. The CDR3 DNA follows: TGCGCCAGCAGCCTCGGGGGTAACTATGGCTACACCTTC.

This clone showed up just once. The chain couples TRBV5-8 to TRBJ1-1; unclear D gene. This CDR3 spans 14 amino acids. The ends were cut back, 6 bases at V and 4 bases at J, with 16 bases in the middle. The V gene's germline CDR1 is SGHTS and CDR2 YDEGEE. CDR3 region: CASTRLGRGTEAFF. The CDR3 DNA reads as TGTGCCAGCACCCGGCTTGGTCGCGGCACTGAAGCTTTCTTT.

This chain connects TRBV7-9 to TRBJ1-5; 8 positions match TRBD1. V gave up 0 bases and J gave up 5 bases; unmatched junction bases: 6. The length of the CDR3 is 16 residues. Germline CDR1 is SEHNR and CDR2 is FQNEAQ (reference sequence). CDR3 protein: CASSLAQDREYQPQHF. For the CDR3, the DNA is TGTGCCAGCAGCTTAGCTCAGGACAGGGAATATCAGCCCCAGCATTTT.

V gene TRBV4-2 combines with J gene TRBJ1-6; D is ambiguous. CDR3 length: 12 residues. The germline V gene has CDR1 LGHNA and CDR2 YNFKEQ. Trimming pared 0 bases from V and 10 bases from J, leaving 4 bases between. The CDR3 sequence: CASSQDSSPLHF. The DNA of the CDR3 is TGTGCCAGCAGCCAAGATTCCTCACCCCTCCACTTT.

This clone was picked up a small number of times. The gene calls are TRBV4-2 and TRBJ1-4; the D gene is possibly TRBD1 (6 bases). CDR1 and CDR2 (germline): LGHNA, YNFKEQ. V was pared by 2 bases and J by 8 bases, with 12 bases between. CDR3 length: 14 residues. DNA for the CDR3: TGTGCCAGCAGCCAACGGGGGCCTGAAGAAAAACTGTTTTTT. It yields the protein CASSQRGPEEKLFF.

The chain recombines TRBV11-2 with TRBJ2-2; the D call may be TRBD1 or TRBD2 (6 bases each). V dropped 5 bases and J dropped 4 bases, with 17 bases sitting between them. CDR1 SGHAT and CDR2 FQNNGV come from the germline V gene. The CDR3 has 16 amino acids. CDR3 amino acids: CASSPQGGYGTGELFF. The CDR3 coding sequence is TGTGCCAGCAGCCCTCAAGGGGGGTACGGCACCGGGGAGCTGTTTTTT.

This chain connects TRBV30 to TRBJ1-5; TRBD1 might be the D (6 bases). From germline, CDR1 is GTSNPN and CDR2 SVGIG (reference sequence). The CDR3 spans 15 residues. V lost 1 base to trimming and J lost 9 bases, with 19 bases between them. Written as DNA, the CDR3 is TGTGCCTGGAGTGCTGGGGTTGCACAGGGTGGGCCCCAGCATTTT. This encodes CAWSAGVAQGGPQHF.

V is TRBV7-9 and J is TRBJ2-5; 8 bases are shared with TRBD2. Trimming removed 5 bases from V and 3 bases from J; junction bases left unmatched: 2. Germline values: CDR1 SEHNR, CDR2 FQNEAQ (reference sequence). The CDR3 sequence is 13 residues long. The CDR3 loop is CASSLSGEETQYF. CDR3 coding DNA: TGTGCCAGCAGCCTTAGCGGGGAAGAGACCCAGTACTTC.